This TCR beta chain was retrieved from a study of blood T cell repertoires in COVID-19. Trimming left V 2 bases short and J 3 bases short, with 10 bases between. Germline V gene sequence: CDR1 KGHSH, CDR2 LQKENI. The CDR3 is 14 residues long. Clones were read by immunoSEQ multiplex PCR, and TCRdb kept only the in-frame ones, dropping some. The table records approximately 27,000 clones, approximately 88% of them present only once. This TCR derives from a woman aged 50 to 65 with active COVID-19. Sequencing was carried out using peripheral blood. This rearrangement joins TRBV18 to TRBJ2-5; no clear D. CDR3 DNA: TGTGCCAGCTCACCAGGCGGCCGGAAAGAGACCCAGTACTTC. Translating gives CASSPGGRKETQYF.